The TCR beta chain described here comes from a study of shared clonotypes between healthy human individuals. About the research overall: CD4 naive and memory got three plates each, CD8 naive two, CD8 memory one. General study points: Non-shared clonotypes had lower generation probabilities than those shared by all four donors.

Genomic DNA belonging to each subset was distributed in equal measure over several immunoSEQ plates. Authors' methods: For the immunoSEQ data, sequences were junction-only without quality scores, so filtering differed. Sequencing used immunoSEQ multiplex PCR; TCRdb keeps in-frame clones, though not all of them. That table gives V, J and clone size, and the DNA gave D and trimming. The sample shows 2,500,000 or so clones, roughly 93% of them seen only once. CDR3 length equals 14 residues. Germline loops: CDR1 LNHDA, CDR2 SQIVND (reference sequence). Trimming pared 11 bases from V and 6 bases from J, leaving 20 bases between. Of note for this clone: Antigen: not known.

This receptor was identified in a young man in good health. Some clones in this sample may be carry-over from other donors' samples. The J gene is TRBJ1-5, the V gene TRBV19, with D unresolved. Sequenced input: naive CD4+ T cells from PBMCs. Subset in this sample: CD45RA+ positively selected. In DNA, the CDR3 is TGTGCCCGCGTTTTCGGCGCCTTTTTTCAGCCCCAGCATTTT. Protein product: CARVFGAFFQPQHF.